The 13 T cell receptor delta chains presented below share a single source sample, sequenced in a study of γδ T cells in repeated Plasmodium falciparum infection. TCRdb re-analyzed the multiplex PCR reads via CATT. Of roughly 93,000 delta-chain clones listed, 0.9% to 1% are singletons. Flow sorting of PBMC yielded separate Vgamma9/Vdelta2+ and Vdelta2-negative gammadelta T cell populations for bulk repertoire analysis. The sequenced material came from gamma-delta T cells from blood. The receptors come from a pool of human donors (malaria-infected and uninfected, not separated).

In this sample, this clone turned up a few times. A far bigger clonotype differs at one base, so this is likely a read error. Distinct nucleotide sequences in the sample also encode this CDR3. The chain is built from TRDV1 and TRDJ4, with 13 bases fitting TRDD3. Here the J gene was assigned by germline matching of the DNA, as TCRdb has none. The CDR3 is 22 residues long. Germline loops: CDR1 TSWWSYY, CDR2 QGS. Trimming at V came to 0 bases and at J to 3 bases, leaving 22 bases not matched to a gene. The CDR3 DNA is TGTGCTCTTGGGGAACTATTGCACCACCACGCTGTACTGGGGGATACGCCGGGACCCCTGATCTTT. It is translated as CALGELLHHHAVLGDTPGPLIF.

On this clone itself: The protein TCRdb lists belongs to a much larger clone and differs from this DNA's translation at residue 14, which points to a read error; the protein shown is made from the DNA. The CDR3 loop reads CALGEQTREGVWDAHTDKLIF. The CDR3 DNA reads TGTGCTCTTGGGGAACAAACCCGGGAGGGTGTGTGGGATGCGCACACCGATAAACTCATCTTT. The chain has TRDV1 and TRDJ1, with D perhaps matching TRDD3 (5 bases). No J gene is reported in TCRdb; it was inferred here by comparing the DNA with germline. The CDR3 length is 21 residues. The ends were cut back, 1 base at V and 0 bases at J, with 27 bases in the middle. In germline, CDR1 is TSWWSYY, CDR2 QGS.

Of note for this clone: A read error likely explains why the TCRdb protein, taken from a much larger clone, differs from this DNA's translation at residue 19; the protein shown is translated from the DNA. J gene calling gave no result, while the V gene is TRDV2; the table assigns TRDD3, which was not confirmed against the DNA. The CDR3 covers 21 residues. Per the germline V gene, CDR1 is GEAIGNYY and CDR2 is EKD. Written as DNA, the CDR3 is TGTGCCTGTGACACCTTGTTTACTGGGGGATACGCGTCCTGGGACACCCGACAGACGTTTTTC. This encodes CACDTLFTGGYASWDTRQTFF.

The sample holds a few counts of this clone. The TCRdb protein, from a much larger clone, departs from this DNA's translation at residue 7, likely by read error; the protein shown derives from the DNA. V is TRDV2 and J is TRDJ1, with a tentative D call TRDD2 (9 bases). Germline matching of the DNA provided the J gene here, since TCRdb leaves it blank. The length of the CDR3 is 24 residues. The germline V and J ends were trimmed by 0 bases and 1 base, with 38 bases remaining between them. Germline V CDR1 and CDR2: GEAIGNYY, EKD. Here the CDR3 DNA reads TGTGCCTGTGACACCGTGGAGCTCGGCCTTCCTACAGGAACTGGGGGTTCTCTCACCGATAAACTCATCTTT. Its protein is CACDTVELGLPTGTGGSLTDKLIF.

This clone was seen a handful of times. TCRdb lists the protein of a much larger clone for this DNA, which differs at residue 23, so this is likely a read error; the protein given here is translated from the DNA itself. This chain joins TRDV2 and TRDJ2, with 9 bases that match TRDD2. TCRdb supplies no J gene; here it was assigned by aligning the nucleotide sequence to germline. CDR3 length: 26 residues. Per germline, CDR1 GEAIGNYY and CDR2 EKD. CDR3 DNA: TGTGCCTGTGACAGAATCCCTTCCTACGGAGCCGGGAGTCCCATGGGACTAGGAGCTTTGACAGCAAAACTCTTCTTT. Protein: CACDRIPSYGAGSPMGLGALTAKLFF.

To note about this clone: The protein recorded in TCRdb matches a much larger clone and deviates from this DNA's translation at residue 13, suggesting a read error; the protein here is obtained by translating the DNA. The chain carries TRDV1 and TRDJ1; 9 bases line up with TRDD2. The germline V gene encodes CDR1 TSWWSYY and CDR2 QGS. V dropped 1 base and J dropped 0; count of bases not matched to a gene: 24. The CDR3 length is 23 residues. CDR3 residues: CALGEHCCRPSYFYGGYTDKLIF. In nucleotides, the CDR3 is TGTGCTCTTGGGGAACATTGTTGTAGGCCTTCCTACTTCTACGGGGGATACACCGATAAACTCATCTTT.

Concerning this clone: This sequence is one base from a far larger clone and is likely a read error. This sample includes further DNA sequences coding for the same CDR3. V and J are TRDV1 and TRDJ1; TRDD3 matches 7 bases. The J gene was not available in TCRdb and was assigned here by matching the DNA to germline segments. The length of the CDR3 is 18 residues. V lost 0 bases and J lost 3; bases outside the gene matches: 13. Germline CDR1 reads TSWWSYY; CDR2 reads QGS. CDR3 sequence reads: CALGELTGSGYGADKLIF. CDR3 in DNA: TGTGCTCTTGGGGAACTAACGGGATCAGGATACGGAGCCGATAAACTCATCTTT.

This clone occurred many times. The protein TCRdb lists belongs to a much larger clone and differs from this DNA's translation at residue 6, which points to a read error; the protein shown is made from the DNA. The gene calls are TRDV2 and TRDJ1, with unresolved D. TCRdb gives no J gene; it was assigned here by matching the DNA to germline. Germline assignment: CDR1 GEAIGNYY and CDR2 EKD. There are 16 residues in the CDR3. V was cut by 0 bases and J by 0 bases, with 13 bases left in between. The CDR3, as DNA: TGTGCCTGTGACACCGCTGAACGGAGGTACACCGATAAACTCATCTTT. It yields the protein CACDTAERRYTDKLIF.

This clone was recorded a few times. This DNA translates differently at residue 5 from the TCRdb protein, which is that of a much larger clone; a read error is likely, and the protein shown is the DNA's own translation. V gene TRDV2 combines with J gene TRDJ3, with TRDD3 matching over 11 bases. The J gene is not listed in TCRdb, so it was assigned here from a DNA match to germline. The ends lost 0 bases at V and 0 bases at J; junction bases unmatched: 6. Germline V gives CDR1 GEAIGNYY, CDR2 EKD. CDR3 length equals 20 residues. CDR3 sequence (DNA): TGTGCCTGTGACACCCTGGGGGATACTCCCAGCTCCTGGGACACCCGACAGATGTTTTTC. Translation gives CACDTLGDTPSSWDTRQMFF.

This clone was observed a few times. A far larger clone is one base from this, pointing to a likely read error. The identical CDR3 is also encoded by other nucleotide sequences in the sample. The V gene call reads TRDV1; no J gene was called; TRDD3 was called by the table and not checked on the DNA. The germline V gene has CDR1 TSWWSYY and CDR2 QGS. The CDR3 spans 18 residues. The DNA for the CDR3 is TGTGCTCTTGGGGTCCGTTGGGCCCCGGATGTACAGGCCGATAAACTCATTTTT. Protein product: CALGVRWAPDVQADKLIF.

A note on this clone: The TCRdb protein comes from a much larger clone and disagrees with this DNA's translation at residue 8, likely due to a read error; the protein given here is derived from the DNA. The same CDR3 is also encoded by other DNA sequences in this sample. The chain recombines TRDV1 with TRDJ1; 10 bases map to TRDD3. The CDR3 extends over 16 amino acids. Germline V CDR1 and CDR2: TSWWSYY, QGS. V lost 11 bases and J lost 0; bases outside the gene matches: 12. Here the CDR3 reads CALRTGGSVYTDKLIF. For the CDR3, the DNA is TGTGCTTTAAGAACTGGGGGATCGGTGTACACCGATAAACTCATCTTT.

A note on this clone: TCRdb records a much larger clone's protein for this DNA, with a difference at residue 19 that likely arises from a read error; the protein given is the translation of the DNA. This chain joins TRDV1 and TRDJ1, with 9 bases matching TRDD3. Germline CDR1 is TSWWSYY and CDR2 is QGS. The CDR3 spans 22 residues. The CDR3 sequence is CALGVFNNILNWGTPSADRLIF. CDR3 coding DNA: TGTGCTCTTGGGGTCTTCAATAATATTCTAAACTGGGGGACACCATCAGCCGATAGACTCATCTTT.

In the case of this clone: Since a far larger clone is one base different, this is likely a read error. This sample also contains other DNA sequences that code for the same CDR3. This chain uses TRDV2 with TRDJ1; weak D call: TRDD3 (6 bases). TCRdb carries no J gene annotation; the J gene was assigned here by matching the DNA with germline. The CDR3 is made up of 18 amino acids. Per the germline V gene, CDR1 is GEAIGNYY and CDR2 is EKD. The V end lost 0 bases, the J end lost 2 bases, and 21 bases lay between the germline ends. The CDR3 DNA sequence: TGTGCCTGTGACACCGTCGCGGCTAAGTGGGGGGTGACCGATAAACTCATCTTT. Translation gives CACDTVAAKWGVTDKLIF.